These 14 T cell receptor beta chains share one sample of origin, sequenced in a study of a mutant IDH1 vaccine in newly diagnosed glioma. The data were produced by immunoSEQ multiplex PCR, yet TCRdb's version contains in-frame clones alone and is incomplete. The table includes approximately 44,000 clones, 70% to 80% detected once. Time point denoted: week 35, safety follow-up. Vaccination used 300 ug of mutant IDH1 20-mer peptide per dose, with topical imiquimod. These receptors' antigens are unknown. This specimen was PBMCs, taken from a glioma patient whose treatment included an IDH1 peptide vaccine. These receptors were obtained from a man aged 35 to 55 with glioma.

DNA of the CDR3: TGTGCCAGCCAAGAAGCTAACTATGGCTACACCTTC. This encodes CASQEANYGYTF. The chain uses TRBV28 and TRBJ1-2, with D uncertain. V gave up 8 bases and J gave up 0 bases, with 7 bases separating them. The CDR3 is 12 residues long. The germline CDR1 and CDR2 sequences are MDHEN and SYDVKM.

This clone was seen a few times. The chain has TRBV5-6 and TRBJ1-2; D remains ambiguous. Germline V gene data show CDR1 as SGHDT and CDR2 as YYEEEE. The CDR3 sequence is 13 residues long. With 5 bases removed from V and 4 bases from J, the gap between germline ends came to 12 bases. CDR3: CASSEGRAYGYTF. The CDR3 nucleotides read TGTGCCAGCAGTGAGGGTCGGGCCTATGGCTACACCTTC.

This chain connects TRBV2 to TRBJ2-7; 7 bases fit TRBD1. J was trimmed by 2 bases and V by 8 bases; bases with no gene match: 3. The CDR3 runs 12 residues. CDR1 and CDR2 from the germline V gene are SNHLY and FYNNEI. Written as DNA, the CDR3 is TGTGCCAGCCAGGGACAGACCTACGAGCAGTACGTC. It specifies CASQGQTYEQYV.

On this clone: Its ends do not fully match the called genes, so a read error is possible. The gene calls are TRBV18 and TRBJ2-1, with D possibly TRBD1 on 6 matching bases. There are 18 residues in the CDR3. Germline V gene sequence: CDR1 KGHSH, CDR2 LQKENI. In DNA form, the CDR3 reads TGTGCCAGCTCTCCACAAAAGGGACAAACCTTCTCCTACAATGAGCAGTTCTTC. It is translated as CASSPQKGQTFSYNEQFF.

The chain carries TRBV7-6 and TRBJ1-2; TRBD1 matches 10 bases. With V trimmed by 0 bases and J by 4 bases, 5 bases remained unmatched. This CDR3 comprises 16 residues. The germline V gene encodes CDR1 SGHVS and CDR2 FNYEAQ. CDR3 residues: CASSLAGTGAGYGYTF. The CDR3 nucleotides are TGTGCCAGCAGCTTAGCAGGGACAGGGGCCGGCTATGGCTACACCTTC.

This CDR3 reads CASIPRDKNIQYF. CDR3 DNA sequence: TGTGCCAGCATCCCCCGGGACAAAAACATTCAGTACTTC. The V call is TRBV7-9, the J call TRBJ2-4; D perhaps matches TRBD2 (5 bases). Trimming removed 7 bases from V and 3 bases from J, with 10 bases in between. The CDR3 covers 13 residues. Germline assignment: CDR1 SEHNR and CDR2 FQNEAQ (reference sequence).

This clone has a handful of counts. V is TRBV7-8 and J is TRBJ1-4, with 9 bases matching TRBD1. V was clipped by 5 bases and J by 7 bases; unmatched bases: 8. CDR3 length: 15 residues. Germline V gene sequence: CDR1 SGHVS, CDR2 FQNEAQ. This CDR3 reads CASSPRDREVEKLFF. CDR3 nucleotide sequence: TGTGCCAGCAGCCCCCGGGACAGGGAGGTTGAAAAACTGTTTTTT.

The chain employs TRBV5-8 and TRBJ2-5; 14 bases are a match to TRBD2. The germline V gene encodes CDR1 SGHTS and CDR2 YDEGEE. Trimming cost V 4 bases and J 2 bases; bases outside gene matches: 7. The CDR3 has 17 amino acids. CDR3 bases: TGTGCCAGCAGCCCAGGACTAGCGGGAGGTGTACAAGAGACCCAGTACTTC. Amino acids: CASSPGLAGGVQETQYF.

V usage is TRBV5-5 and J usage is TRBJ2-4; 10 bases agree with TRBD2. The V and J ends lost 4 bases and 1 base, in that order; junction bases with no gene match: 14. Per germline, CDR1 SGHKS and CDR2 YYEKEE (reference sequence). The CDR3 length is 19 residues. CDR3 coding DNA: TGTGCCAGCAGCCGCCTAGGGACTAGCGACCCGATGGCCAAAAACATTCAGTACTTC. Its translation: CASSRLGTSDPMAKNIQYF.

V is TRBV2 and J is TRBJ2-2, with 9 bases identical to TRBD1. Germline V CDR1 and CDR2: SNHLY, FYNNEI. This CDR3 contains 16 residues. With 7 bases clipped from V and 4 bases from J, the junction kept 10 bases outside the gene matches. This CDR3 is CASNPRTGVGTGELFF. CDR3 bases: TGTGCCAGCAACCCTCGGACAGGGGTAGGCACCGGGGAGCTGTTTTTT.

The chain recombines TRBV10-2 with TRBJ2-1, with 8 bases identical to TRBD2. Germline CDR1 WSHSY, CDR2 SAAADI. This CDR3 spans 17 amino acids. The J segment lost 4 bases and the V segment lost 8 bases, leaving 16 bases of the junction unmatched. DNA for the CDR3: TGCGCCAGCGCGTTCCTAAATTTTCAGCGGGGGTACAATGAGCAGTTCTTC. Its translation is CASAFLNFQRGYNEQFF.

In this sample, this clone turned up once. This rearrangement joins TRBV7-2 to TRBJ2-5, with D perhaps TRBD2 (6 bases). The CDR3 spans 15 residues. Trimming took off 1 base at V and 1 base at J, with 10 bases between the two ends. The germline V gene encodes CDR1 SGHTA and CDR2 FQGNSA. The CDR3 DNA reads TGTGCCAGCAGCTTAGGGGGGGTAATCCAAGAGACCCAGTACTTC. Protein product: CASSLGGVIQETQYF.

The rearrangement uses TRBV19 and TRBJ1-5; maybe TRBD1 (6 bases). V shed 11 bases and J shed 5 bases, with 16 bases lying between them. Germline CDR1 is LNHDA and CDR2 is SQIVND (reference sequence). The CDR3 totals 13 residues. The DNA for the CDR3 is TGTGCCTCGGACGACAGGACATATCAGCCCCAGCATTTT. Its translation: CASDDRTYQPQHF.

This chain joins TRBV5-1 and TRBJ2-3; either TRBD1 or TRBD2 may supply D (5 bases each). CDR1 and CDR2 (germline): SGHRS, YFSETQ. The V end was cut by 1 base, the J end by 2 bases, with 11 bases between. The CDR3 extends over 15 amino acids. CDR3 amino acids: CASSLMGPVTDTQYF. As DNA, the CDR3 is TGCGCCAGCAGCTTGATGGGACCCGTCACAGATACGCAGTATTTT.